Listed below are T cell receptor beta chains from one sample, sequenced in a study of CD8+ T cells in alopecia areata. Measured with immunoSEQ multiplex PCR; TCRdb has only the in-frame clones, and not every one. The data hold 200,000 or so clones, with roughly three fifths observed a single time. Sequencing was performed on CD8+ T cells sorted from blood. Source of these receptors: a human donor in good health. The CDR3 runs from the conserved cysteine through the conserved F or W. The D gene is left open where the match is weak. Clone sizes are given selectively: once, few, many, or a class where the clone is expanded.

D	V	size	J	DNA	CDR3
-	TRBV5-6	-	TRBJ2-1	TGTGCCAGCAGCCCGGGGCTGAACGAGCAGTTCTTC	CASSPGLNEQFF
-	TRBV29-1	-	TRBJ2-7	TGCAGCGTTGAACCACAGGGCTCCTACGAGCAGTACTTC	CSVEPQGSYEQYF
TRBD1	TRBV6-1	few	TRBJ1-1	TGTGCCAGCAGTGAATCTGGGACAGGGGGTTCTGAAGCTTTCTTT	CASSESGTGGSEAFF
-	TRBV13	-	TRBJ1-1	TGTGCCAGCAGCCCCCGCCAGGGGAACACTGAAGCTTTCTTT	CASSPRQGNTEAFF
-	TRBV30	few	TRBJ2-7	TGTGCCTGGAGTCTCGGGATCTCCTACGAGCAGTACTTC	CAWSLGISYEQYF
-	TRBV5-8	few	TRBJ1-5	TGTGCCAGCGAGACCGGAAGCTGGGACAATCAGCCCCAGCATTTT	CASETGSWDNQPQHF
-	TRBV4-1	-	TRBJ1-2	TGCGCCAGCAGCCAAGATTTATGGGGTAAAGGCTATGGCTACACCTTC	CASSQDLWGKGYGYTF
-	TRBV6-5	-	TRBJ1-1	TGTGCCAGCAGTTATGAACAGACCACTGAAGCTTTCTTT	CASSYEQTTEAFF
TRBD1	TRBV5-1	few	TRBJ2-7	TGCGCCAGCAGCTTGGCCTCAGGGGGCTACGAGCAGTACTTC	CASSLASGGYEQYF
TRBD1	TRBV25-1	once	TRBJ1-1	TGTGCCAGCAGTCTTGGGACAGGGTGTTTCTTT	CASSLGTGCFF